Shown below are 32 T cell receptor beta chains from a single sample sequenced in a study of CD8 T cells in Susac syndrome. Random hexamers were used to reverse transcribe an amount of roughly 0.45 to 1 ug RNA. TCRdb used MiXCR to reprocess the immunoSEQ multiplex PCR reads, holding one entry per CDR3 protein. The sample has about 280,000 distinct CDR3 sequences; around 84% are singletons. The sequenced sample consisted of CD8+ T cells from PBMCs. Every receptor here comes from a human donor with multiple sclerosis.

The rearrangement links TRBV5-6 to TRBJ2-7; TRBD1 agrees at 10 bases. V lost 4 bases and J lost 7; bases outside the gene matches: 8. CDR1 is SGHDT and CDR2 is YYEEEE in the germline V gene. The length of the CDR3 is 14 residues. This chain's CDR3 is CASSTPGQGREQYF. CDR3 sequence (DNA): TGTGCCAGCAGCACACCGGGACAGGGGCGAGAGCAGTACTTC.

V gene TRBV6-5 combines with J gene TRBJ2-7; TRBD2 matches at 11 bases. This CDR3 is 17 amino acids long. Germline lookup yields CDR1 MNHEY and CDR2 SVGAGI. J lost 5 bases, V lost 0 bases, and 9 bases had no gene match. The CDR3 is CASSYSPLLAGDHEQYF. In DNA, the CDR3 is TGTGCCAGCAGTTACTCGCCCTTACTAGCGGGGGATCACGAGCAGTACTTC.

The chain carries TRBV6-4 and TRBJ2-7; D remains ambiguous. Germline V CDR1 and CDR2: MRHNA, SNTAGT. This CDR3 comprises 13 residues. V was shortened by 5 bases and J by 4 bases, with 12 bases between the two germline ends. The CDR3 DNA sequence: TGTGCCAGCAGTCTTAAGCTGGGGTACGAGCAGTACTTC. Its protein is CASSLKLGYEQYF.

CDR3: CSAIYGGTEAFF. The CDR3 nucleotides are TGCAGCGCGATTTACGGGGGGACTGAAGCTTTCTTT. The genes are TRBV29-1 and TRBJ1-1, with D perhaps TRBD1 (5 bases). The CDR3 length is 12 residues. From germline, CDR1 is SQVTM and CDR2 ANQGSEA. V gave up 7 bases and J gave up 5 bases, with 14 bases separating them.

CDR3 nucleotides: TGTGCCAGCAGCTCTGCGGGAGCCAACTACAATGAGCAGTTCTTC. Protein: CASSSAGANYNEQFF. The rearrangement joins TRBV7-6 to TRBJ2-1; TRBD2 agrees at 7 bases. The CDR3 sequence is 15 residues long. Germline CDR1 and CDR2: SGHVS and FNYEAQ. V gave up 4 bases and J gave up 3 bases; unmatched junction bases: 6. The whole variable domain, remainder taken from reference TRBV7-6 and TRBJ2-1, is GAGVSQSPRYKVTKRGQDVALRCDPISGHVSLYWYRQALGQGPEFLTYFNYEAQQDKSGLPNDRFSAERPEGSISTLTIQRTEQRDSAMYRCASSSAGANYNEQFFGPGTRLTVL.

This clonotype was counted once. This chain joins TRBV2 and TRBJ1-1, with a tentative D call TRBD1 (6 bases). This CDR3 contains 14 residues. Per the germline V gene, CDR1 is SNHLY and CDR2 is FYNNEI. Trimming left V 3 bases short and J 1 base short, with 9 bases between. The CDR3 DNA reads as TGTGCCAGCAGTGAGCCACAGGGGAACACTGAAGCTTTCTTT. Translated: CASSEPQGNTEAFF.

The V gene is TRBV6-2 or TRBV6-3, the J gene TRBJ2-1; TRBD2 is a possible D gene (6 bases). The length of the CDR3 is 15 residues. Germline CDR1 is MNHEY and CDR2 is SVGEGT. Between the trimmed V and J ends, which lost 7 bases and 3 bases, there was a span of 16 bases. The CDR3: CASTTPRELYNEQFF. The CDR3 nucleotides read TGTGCCAGCACAACCCCTCGGGAGCTCTACAATGAGCAGTTCTTC.

The chain recombines TRBV28 with TRBJ2-5; 7 nucleotides match TRBD1. The V segment lost 5 bases and the J segment 1 base; nucleotides outside the gene matches: 4. The CDR3 covers 14 residues. Per germline, CDR1 MDHEN and CDR2 SYDVKM. CDR3 sequence reads: CASSEGQIQETQYF. The CDR3 bases are TGTGCCAGCAGTGAGGGACAGATCCAAGAGACCCAGTACTTC. Full variable domain (outside the CDR3, taken from reference TRBV28 and TRBJ2-5): DVKVTQSSRYLVKRTGEKVFLECVQDMDHENMFWYRQDPGLGLRLIYFSYDVKMKEKGDIPEGYSVSREKKERFSLILESASTNQTSMYLCASSEGQIQETQYFGPGTRLLVL.

V gene TRBV3-1 combines with J gene TRBJ2-7; D perhaps matches TRBD2 (6 bases). The germline V gene encodes CDR1 LGHDT and CDR2 YNNKEL (reference sequence). The CDR3 has 15 residues. V was trimmed by 0 bases and J by 4 bases, leaving 13 bases between them. This CDR3 is CASSQEGGLPYEQYF. CDR3 bases: TGTGCCAGCAGCCAAGAGGGGGGACTTCCTTACGAGCAGTACTTC.

The J gene is TRBJ2-5, the V gene TRBV9; D gene ambiguous. Germline CDR1 and CDR2: SGDLS and YYNGEE. V lost 0 bases and J 5 bases, leaving 14 bases between the germline ends. CDR3 length: 15 residues. The CDR3 is CASSVASATLETQYF. CDR3 coding DNA: TGTGCCAGCAGCGTAGCCTCTGCGACTCTGGAGACCCAGTACTTC.

The chain recombines TRBV12-3 or TRBV12-4 with TRBJ2-2; TRBD2 agrees at 12 bases. This CDR3 region has 18 residues. V lost 1 base to trimming and J lost 4 bases; unmatched junction nucleotides: 7. The CDR3 DNA sequence: TGTGCCAGCAGTTTAGGGACCCTAGCGGGAGGGGTCACCGGGGAGCTGTTTTTT. Amino acid sequence: CASSLGTLAGGVTGELFF.

The gene calls are TRBV4-1 and TRBJ2-7; possible D gene TRBD2, 5 bases. CDR3 length equals 16 residues. Per the germline V gene, CDR1 is MGHRA and CDR2 is YSYEKL. V lost 0 bases and J lost 4, with 16 bases in between. This chain's CDR3 is CASSQDEAAEAYEQYF. In DNA form, the CDR3 reads TGCGCCAGCAGCCAAGACGAAGCGGCCGAAGCTTACGAGCAGTACTTC.

The chain has TRBV20-1 and TRBJ2-5; D tentatively fits TRBD1 or TRBD2 (5 bases each). The CDR3 runs 16 residues. Per the germline V gene, CDR1 is DFQATT and CDR2 is SNEGSKA (reference sequence). V lost 3 bases, J lost 7 bases, and 24 bases lay in between. The CDR3 reads CSARFRRAGSRGTQYF. The CDR3 DNA reads TGCAGTGCTAGGTTCCGGCGGGCAGGCTCAAGGGGGACCCAGTACTTC.

The CDR3 DNA follows: TGTGCCAGTAAGGAATCGATAGCGGAGGCTTACAATGAGCAGTTCTTC. Protein sequence: CASKESIAEAYNEQFF. J is TRBJ2-1 and V is TRBV19, with TRBD2 as a possible D gene (6 bases). The V and J ends lost 7 bases and 4 bases respectively, with 20 bases between them. Germline V gene sequence: CDR1 LNHDA, CDR2 SQIVND (reference sequence). The CDR3 covers 16 residues. The complete variable domain, with remaining parts taken from reference TRBV19 and TRBJ2-1, reads DGGITQSPKYLFRKEGQNVTLSCEQNLNHDAMYWYRQDPGQGLRLIYYSQIVNDFQKGDIAEGYSVSREKKESFPLTVTSAQKNPTAFYLCASKESIAEAYNEQFFGPGTRLTVL.

The gene calls are TRBV19 and TRBJ1-1; TRBD1 agrees at 7 bases. CDR3 length: 14 residues. The V gene end was trimmed by 3 bases and the J gene end by 11 bases; junction bases not matched to a gene: 12. Germline values: CDR1 LNHDA, CDR2 SQIVND (reference sequence). The CDR3 nucleotides read TGTGCCAGTAGTATTCGGAACAGGGGAGGTGATGCTTTCTTT. Translation: CASSIRNRGGDAFF.

The CDR3 nucleotides read TGTGCTAGTGGTTTACTAGAGAGGTGGAATGAGCAGTTCTTC. This encodes CASGLLERWNEQFF. V gene TRBV12-5 combines with J gene TRBJ2-1; TRBD2 might be the D (5 bases). This CDR3 is built from 14 residues. V was trimmed by 3 bases and J by 7 bases, leaving 13 bases between them. Germline CDR1 and CDR2: LGHNT and FRNRAP.

The genes are TRBV7-9 and TRBJ2-1; 7 nucleotides agree with TRBD1. Per germline, CDR1 SEHNR and CDR2 FQNEAQ (reference sequence). The CDR3 length is 16 residues. V shed 5 bases and J 0 bases; nucleotides not matched to a gene: 7. CDR3 amino acids: CASSLSTGDSYNEQFF. The CDR3 nucleotides read TGTGCCAGCAGCCTTAGTACAGGGGACTCCTACAATGAGCAGTTCTTC.

The genes are TRBV9 and TRBJ2-5; D perhaps matches TRBD2 (5 bases). Trimming removed 3 bases from V and 5 bases from J, with 11 bases in between. The CDR3 sequence is 13 residues long. Germline CDR1 SGDLS, CDR2 YYNGEE. The CDR3 region is CASSADYKETQYF. The DNA for the CDR3 is TGTGCCAGCAGCGCCGACTACAAGGAGACCCAGTACTTC.

In nucleotides, the CDR3 is TGTGCCACCAGTGATCCCTCGACTAGCGGGAGTGAAGAGCAGTACTTC. Its protein product is CATSDPSTSGSEEQYF. This chain links TRBV24-1 with TRBJ2-7, with 12 bases lining up with TRBD2. Germline values: CDR1 KGHDR, CDR2 SFDVKD. CDR3 size: 16 residues. The V segment lost 3 bases and the J segment 7 bases; nucleotides outside the gene matches: 9.

The CDR3 reads CASSFEGGSYEQYF. In nucleotides, the CDR3 is TGTGCCAGCAGCTTCGAGGGAGGCTCCTACGAGCAGTACTTC. J is TRBJ2-7 and V is TRBV7-9, with D maybe TRBD2 (6 bases). The CDR3 extends over 14 amino acids. Germline V gene data show CDR1 as SEHNR and CDR2 as FQNEAQ (reference sequence). The V gene lost 3 bases and the J gene lost 0 bases, with 9 bases spanning the gap.

The chain employs TRBV6-1 and TRBJ1-2; TRBD1 might be the D (5 bases). V was shortened by 5 bases and J by 2 bases, with 12 bases between the two germline ends. This CDR3 contains 14 residues. The germline CDR1 and CDR2 sequences are MNHNS and SASEGT. CDR3 residues: CASSSGTENYGYTF. In DNA, the CDR3 is TGTGCCAGCAGTTCCGGGACGGAGAACTATGGCTACACCTTC.

The chain carries TRBV11-2 and TRBJ2-3; 7 bases line up with TRBD1. Trimming at V came to 7 bases and at J to 2 bases, leaving 9 bases not matched to a gene. Germline assignment: CDR1 SGHAT and CDR2 FQNNGV. CDR3 length: 15 amino acids. CDR3 loop: CASNAGTEITDTQYF. The DNA for the CDR3 is TGTGCCAGCAACGCCGGGACAGAGATCACAGATACGCAGTATTTT.

The rearrangement joins TRBV7-3 to TRBJ2-4, with TRBD2 identical over 9 bases. The length of the CDR3 is 17 residues. V was clipped by 3 bases and J by 5 bases; unmatched bases: 11. In germline, CDR1 is SGHTA, CDR2 FQGTGA. The DNA of the CDR3 is TGTGCCAGCAGCTTGCCGGGGCGGGAGGGCGAGGAAAACATTCAGTACTTC. It specifies CASSLPGREGEENIQYF.

The V gene is TRBV9, the J gene TRBJ1-1; D is ambiguous. Germline CDR1 SGDLS, CDR2 YYNGEE. The CDR3 is 15 residues long. V dropped 0 bases and J dropped 3 bases, with 12 bases sitting between them. The CDR3 loop is CASSVDEASYTEAFF. CDR3 bases: TGTGCCAGCAGCGTAGATGAGGCTTCCTACACTGAAGCTTTCTTT.

On this clonotype itself: One end of the junction varies from germline; a read error may be responsible. V usage is TRBV27 and J usage is TRBJ1-1; 9 bases agree with TRBD1. The CDR3 loop spans 12 amino acids. The V gene's germline CDR1 is MNHEY and CDR2 SMNVEV (reference sequence). CDR3 sequence reads: CAGSLIGQGAFF. CDR3 coding DNA: TGTGCCGGCAGTTTGATAGGACAGGGGGCTTTCTTT.

The CDR3 loop reads CASSFPGVSGNTIYF. The CDR3, as DNA: TGTGCCAGCAGTTTTCCCGGCGTCTCTGGAAACACCATATATTTT. The chain has TRBV27 and TRBJ1-3, with unresolved D. Germline V CDR1 and CDR2: MNHEY, SMNVEV (reference sequence). This CDR3 contains 15 residues. The ends were cut back, 3 bases at V and 0 bases at J, with 9 bases in the middle.

This chain connects TRBV27 to TRBJ2-7; D is unclear. The V gene lost 2 bases and the J gene lost 0 bases, with 5 bases spanning the gap. From germline, CDR1 is MNHEY and CDR2 SMNVEV (reference sequence). The CDR3 is 13 amino acids. DNA of the CDR3: TGTGCCAGCAGTTTAGGGTACTCCTACGAGCAGTACTTC. Protein product: CASSLGYSYEQYF.

The V and J genes are TRBV6-1 and TRBJ2-3; 9 bases align to TRBD1. The CDR3 contains 15 residues. CDR1 is MNHNS and CDR2 is SASEGT in the germline V gene. After removal of 6 bases from V and 2 bases from J, the junction contained 6 bases not matched to a gene. Here the CDR3 reads CASSPGTGNTDTQYF. The CDR3 region has the DNA TGTGCCAGCAGCCCCGGGACAGGGAACACAGATACGCAGTATTTT.

The chain recombines TRBV7-9 with TRBJ2-7, with D perhaps matching TRBD1 (6 bases). V was clipped by 5 bases and J by 5 bases, with 16 bases between them. Germline-derived CDR1 and CDR2 are SEHNR and FQNEAQ (reference sequence). CDR3 length equals 14 residues. CDR3 sequence reads: CASSPERQDHEQYF. The CDR3 coding sequence is TGTGCCAGCAGCCCGGAGAGACAGGACCACGAGCAGTACTTC.

The chain combines TRBV9 with TRBJ2-7; 9 nucleotides match TRBD1. This CDR3 has 14 residues. J lost 3 bases, V lost 6 bases, and 7 bases had no gene match. CDR1 is SGDLS and CDR2 is YYNGEE in the germline V gene. CDR3 DNA: TGTGCCAGCACCGAGGGACAGGGAGGCTACGAGCAGTACTTC. This gives the protein CASTEGQGGYEQYF.

This clonotype was found a few times. This chain links TRBV6-5 with TRBJ2-1; weak D call: TRBD2 (5 bases). V was cut by 0 bases and J by 10 bases, with 16 bases left in between. Germline V CDR1 and CDR2: MNHEY, SVGAGI. The CDR3 extends over 15 amino acids. Here the CDR3 DNA reads TGTGCCAGCAGTTACTCGGATCCCCTCGGCGGGGAGCAGTTCTTC. Protein sequence: CASSYSDPLGGEQFF.

The gene calls are TRBV25-1 and TRBJ2-7; the D gene is possibly TRBD1 (5 bases). The V gene's germline CDR1 is MGHDK and CDR2 SYGVNS. Deletions cut 3 bases from V and 3 bases from J, with 9 bases between. The CDR3 totals 13 residues. This CDR3 is CASSEWGGYEQYF. In DNA, the CDR3 is TGTGCCAGCAGTGAGTGGGGCGGCTACGAGCAGTACTTC.